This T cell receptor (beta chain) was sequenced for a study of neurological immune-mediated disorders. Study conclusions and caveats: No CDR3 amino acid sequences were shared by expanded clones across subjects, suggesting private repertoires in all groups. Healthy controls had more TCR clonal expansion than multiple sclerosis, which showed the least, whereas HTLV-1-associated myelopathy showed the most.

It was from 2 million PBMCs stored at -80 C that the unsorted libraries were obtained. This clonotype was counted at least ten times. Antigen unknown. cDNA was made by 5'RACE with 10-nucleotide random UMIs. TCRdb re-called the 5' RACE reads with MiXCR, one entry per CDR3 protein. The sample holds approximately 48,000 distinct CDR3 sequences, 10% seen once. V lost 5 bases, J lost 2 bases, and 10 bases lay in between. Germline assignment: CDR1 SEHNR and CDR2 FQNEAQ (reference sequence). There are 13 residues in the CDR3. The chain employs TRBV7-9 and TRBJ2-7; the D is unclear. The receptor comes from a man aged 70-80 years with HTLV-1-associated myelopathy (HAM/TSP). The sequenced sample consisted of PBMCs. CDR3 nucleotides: TGTGCCAGCAGCCACAAGGGCACCTACGAGCAGTACTTC. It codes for CASSHKGTYEQYF.